This T cell receptor beta chain comes out of a study of regulatory T cells in long-lasting Graves disease. Study findings and constraints: Persistent Graves' cases showed lower TCR diversity than newly diagnosed cases.

Building of the TCR beta libraries involved iRepertoire HTBI primers and Arm-PCR of CDR3 regions. From the multiplex PCR reads, TCRdb called clonotypes with MiXCR, one entry per CDR3 protein. The profile shows 300,000 to 500,000 distinct CDR3 sequences, less than 25% of them singletons. As to time point: persistent/refractory GD, antithyroid drugs over 5 years with positive TRAb. PBMC RNA served as the TCR library source. This clonotype was counted many times. The antigen is not known. V was trimmed by 6 bases and J by 5 bases, leaving 16 bases between them. This CDR3 contains 14 residues. The rearrangement uses TRBV12-3 or TRBV12-4 and TRBJ1-2, with D possibly being TRBD1 (6 bases). Source: peripheral blood mononuclear cells (PBMCs), taken when the disease was refractory, from a patient treated with antithyroid drugs. This TCR was recovered from a female donor with Graves disease. For the CDR3, the DNA is TGTGCCAGCAGGAGGGGGGGGAGTCGTTATGGCTACACCTTC. It specifies CASRRGGSRYGYTF.